These T cell receptor beta chains were read from a single sample in a study of cytomegalovirus exposure and HLA in healthy donors. TCRdb keeps only in-frame clones here, not all; method: immunoSEQ multiplex PCR. The data show about 64,000 clones, 75% to 90% seen once. Sequenced: PBMCs. The source of these receptors is a woman between 18 and 30 years old in good health and CMV-seronegative. The conserved cysteine and the conserved F or W are not part of the CDR3 here. Fields, in order: J gene, CDR3 length, V gene, CDR3 protein.

TRBJ2-3 | 14 | TRBV5-6 | ASSTPLLRVGDTQY
TRBJ2-3 | 16 | TRBV27 | ASSSTGLAGRKTDTQY
TRBJ1-2 | 12 | TRBV7-3 | ASSLGGGGYGYT
TRBJ2-5 | 14 | TRBV7-6 | ASSSYTSGGEETQY
TRBJ2-7 | 16 | TRBV5-1 | ASSLSGVSVLGLYEQY
TRBJ2-3 | 11 | TRBV7-7 | ASSLDFVDTQY
TRBJ1-5 | 13 | TRBV10-3 | AISGGTGSDQPQH
TRBJ2-1 | 12 | TRBV5-4 | ASSFGGSYNEQF
TRBJ1-1 | 14 | TRBV28 | ASSLYRGLMDTEAF
TRBJ2-7 | 14 | TRBV10-3 | AISEWDRSGSYEQY
TRBJ2-5 | 11 | TRBV9 | ASSSAFQETQY
TRBJ1-2 | 11 | TRBV30 | AWNGRGFYGYT
TRBJ2-7 | 11 | TRBV7-9 | ASSLTRSYEQY
TRBJ1-4 | 12 | TRBV19 | ASSLQRAKEKLF
TRBJ2-1 | 12 | TRBV5-6 | ASSRDTYNNEQF
TRBJ1-2 | 13 | TRBV6-1 | ASITQGAGFYGYT
TRBJ2-1 | 14 | TRBV11-2 | ASSLSMGVEYNEQF
TRBJ1-2 | 12 | TRBV30 | AWSGSSIYGGYT
TRBJ2-1 | 14 | TRBV11-2 | ASSLGWASGDNEQF
TRBJ2-7 | 16 | TRBV5-1 | ASSLAIPGQGGTYEQY
TRBJ2-1 | 12 | TRBV2 | ASSETHGGNEQF
TRBJ1-4 | 10 | TRBV30 | ASGLGNEKLF
TRBJ2-3 | 12 | TRBV9 | ASCAGTTTDTQY
TRBJ1-1 | 13 | TRBV9 | ASSEAPAGNTEAF
TRBJ2-7 | 9 | TRBV20-1 | SARRGREQY
TRBJ1-4 | 14 | TRBV2 | ASSGSRGGFNEKLF
TRBJ2-7 | 14 | TRBV19 | ASSSSGTSGSYEQY
TRBJ2-7 | 14 | TRBV28 | ASSLFAGRLPYEQY